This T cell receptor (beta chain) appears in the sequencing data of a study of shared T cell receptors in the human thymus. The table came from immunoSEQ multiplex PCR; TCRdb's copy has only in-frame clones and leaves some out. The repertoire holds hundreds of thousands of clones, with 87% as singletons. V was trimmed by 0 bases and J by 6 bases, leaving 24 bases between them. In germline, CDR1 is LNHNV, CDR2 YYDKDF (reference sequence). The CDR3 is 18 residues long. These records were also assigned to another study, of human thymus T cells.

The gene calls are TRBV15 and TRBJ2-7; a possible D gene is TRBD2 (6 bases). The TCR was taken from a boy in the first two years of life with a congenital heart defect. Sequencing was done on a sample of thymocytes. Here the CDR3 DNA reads TGTGCCACCAGCAGAGAAGCCTTCGGACGGGGGACGGGCCCCGAGCAGTACTTC. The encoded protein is CATSREAFGRGTGPEQYF.